One sample yielded the 3 T cell receptor beta chains listed below, sequenced in a study of CD8+CD57+ T cells in acquired aplastic anemia. The use of genomic DNA as template underpinned the TCR beta VDJ and CDR3 profiling. MiXCR was run by TCRdb on the reads, yielding one entry per CDR3 protein. Among fewer than 250,000 distinct CDR3 sequences listed, roughly half were seen once. Source material: sorted CD4+, CD8+, or CD8+CD57+ T cells (not recorded which) from PBMCs. These receptor sequences come from a human donor in good health, serving as a control.

This clonotype was observed many times. V and J are TRBV6-1 and TRBJ1-2; no clear D. Trimming left V 7 bases short and J 5 bases short, with 11 bases between. The CDR3 consists of 12 residues. CDR1 and CDR2 (germline): MNHNS, SASEGT. The DNA for the CDR3 is TGTGCCAGCAACGCCGACGTTTATGGCTACACCTTC. It encodes CASNADVYGYTF.

This clonotype came up many times. The gene calls are TRBV20-1 and TRBJ2-4; D not resolved. Germline CDR1 is DFQATT and CDR2 is SNEGSKA (reference sequence). This CDR3 spans 15 amino acids. V gave up 1 base and J gave up 0 bases, with 10 bases separating them. The CDR3 protein is CSARGGLLAKNIQYF. CDR3 DNA: TGCAGTGCTAGAGGTGGTCTACTAGCCAAAAACATTCAGTACTTC.

This chain connects TRBV4-3 to TRBJ1-3; D is ambiguous. The V gene's germline CDR1 is LGHNA and CDR2 YSLEER. Trimming stripped 0 bases from V and 4 bases from J, with 10 bases between. CDR3 length equals 15 residues. The CDR3: CASSQDIWVGNTIYF. CDR3 sequence (DNA): TGCGCCAGCAGCCAAGATATTTGGGTCGGAAACACCATATATTTT.